This T cell receptor (beta chain) was recorded in a study of blood T cell repertoires in COVID-19. Study background: The United States, Italy and Spain provided the acute and convalescent COVID-19 samples. The analysed material was cDNA or gDNA that came from T cells, B-cell-depleted T cells, or PBMCs.

The germline CDR1 and CDR2 sequences are SQVTM and ANQGSEA. This CDR3 has 12 residues. Trimming stripped 8 bases from V and 1 base from J, with 11 bases between. Original data processing: Counts of nucleated cells, estimated from reference gene primer amplification, were obtained. TCRdb's copy holds only in-frame clones and misses some; the assay was immunoSEQ multiplex PCR. The V and J calls and clone size come from that table; D and trimming were worked out from the DNA. The table records 300,000 or so clones, roughly 90% of them present only once. This clone was detected only once. The sample was peripheral blood. The chain recombines TRBV29-1 with TRBJ1-1; the D gene is possibly TRBD1 (5 bases). The sequence was obtained from a man between 18 and 29 years old who had recovered from COVID-19. The CDR3 nucleotides are TGCAGCACAACAGGAGAGAACACTGAAGCTTTCTTT. It encodes CSTTGENTEAFF. Complete variable domain (other parts from reference TRBV29-1 and TRBJ1-1): SAVISQKPSRDICQRGTSLTIQCQVDSQVTMMFWYRQQPGQSLTLIATANQGSEATYESGFVIDKFPISRPNLTFSTLTVSNMSPEDSSIYLCSTTGENTEAFFGQGTRLTVV.